This T cell receptor beta chain stems from a study of blood T cell repertoires in COVID-19. Overall study: T cells, B-cell-depleted T cells, or PBMCs provided the cDNA or gDNA that served as material.

Germline V gives CDR1 SGHTA, CDR2 FQGNSA. This CDR3 spans 18 amino acids. The V end lost 3 bases, the J end lost 4 bases, and 21 bases lay between the germline ends. Profiling relied on immunoSEQ multiplex PCR, and the TCRdb table lists in-frame clones only, not all of them. The table shows approximately 190,000 clones, with 70% to 90% occurring only once. The sequence was collected from a man aged 80 or over with acute or convalescent COVID-19. Sequenced material: peripheral blood. The V and J genes are TRBV7-2 and TRBJ2-2, with D maybe TRBD2 (7 bases). CDR3 coding DNA: TGTGCCAGCAGCTTTGAAAGCTCACGGGGAGGGGGCACCGGGGAGCTGTTTTTT. Its protein is CASSFESSRGGGTGELFF.